The source of this T cell receptor beta chain is a study of blood T cell repertoires in COVID-19. Study details: Researchers got acute and convalescent COVID-19 samples from the United States, Italy and Spain.

Per the authors' pipeline: Reference gene primer amplification gave estimated nucleated cell counts. Method: immunoSEQ multiplex PCR; TCRdb's copy keeps in-frame clones and lacks some. The V and J calls and clone size come from that table; D and trimming were worked out from the DNA. This table holds roughly 22,000 clones, about 90% found once. The germline CDR1 and CDR2 sequences are MGHRA and YSYEKL. The germline V and J ends were trimmed by 0 bases and 0 bases, with 9 bases remaining between them. The CDR3 consists of 16 residues. Sequenced input: peripheral blood. The source is a man between 65 and 85 years old with active COVID-19. J is TRBJ2-1 and V is TRBV4-1, with D possibly being TRBD2 (6 bases). The CDR3 DNA sequence: TGCGCCAGCAGCCAAGAGAGGAGGGGCTCCTACAATGAGCAGTTCTTC. Protein: CASSQERRGSYNEQFF.